Below, 28 T cell receptor beta chains from the same sample are listed, as sequenced in a study of cytomegalovirus exposure and HLA in healthy donors. Amplification used 60 Vbeta primers and 13 Jbeta primers. The assay was immunoSEQ multiplex PCR, and TCRdb's table has in-frame clones only and misses some. The table shows some 150,000 clones, with around 77% occurring only once. Material: PBMCs. These receptors all come from a woman aged 40-49 years in good health and CMV-seropositive.

The rearrangement joins TRBV7-7 to TRBJ2-7; tentative D call: TRBD1 (5 bases). The V end was cut by 2 bases, the J end by 5 bases, with 10 bases between. This CDR3 is 13 amino acids long. Germline V CDR1 and CDR2: SSHAT, FNYEAQ (reference sequence). CDR3 protein: CASSLTGRDEQYF. CDR3 DNA: TGTGCCAGCAGCTTAACAGGTCGGGACGAGCAGTACTTC.

V usage is TRBV6-5 and J usage is TRBJ1-1; 8 bases line up with TRBD1. J gave up 4 bases and V 2 bases, and 6 bases lay outside the gene matches. CDR1 and CDR2 from the germline V gene are MNHEY and SVGAGI. The CDR3 consists of 15 residues. The DNA for the CDR3 is TGTGCCAGCAGTTACGGCGGACAGGGTATCACTGAAGCTTTCTTT. It codes for CASSYGGQGITEAFF.

V and J are TRBV10-3 and TRBJ1-4; D remains ambiguous. Deletions cut 3 bases from V and 4 bases from J, with 3 bases between. CDR3 length: 12 amino acids. Germline V lookup: CDR1 ENHRY, CDR2 SYGVKD. CDR3 loop: CAISDYNEKLFF. The CDR3 DNA sequence: TGTGCCATCAGTGATTATAATGAAAAACTGTTTTTT.

The genes are TRBV18 and TRBJ1-1; TRBD1 might be the D (6 bases). This CDR3 is built from 14 residues. Trimming shortened V by 4 bases and J by 1 base, and 10 bases separated the two germline ends. Germline V gives CDR1 KGHSH, CDR2 LQKENI. The CDR3 loop is CASSLRTENTEAFF. The CDR3 DNA follows: TGTGCCAGCTCACTCAGGACAGAGAACACTGAAGCTTTCTTT.

Comments on this clone: Other DNA sequences of this sample code for an identical CDR3. V and J are TRBV6-5 and TRBJ1-1; 8 bases are a match to TRBD1. Germline values: CDR1 MNHEY, CDR2 SVGAGI. CDR3 size: 14 residues. V gave up 2 bases and J gave up 1 base; unmatched junction bases: 0. CDR3 sequence: CASSYGQGNTEAFF. The CDR3 DNA follows: TGTGCCAGCAGTTACGGACAGGGGAACACTGAAGCTTTCTTT.

CDR3 loop: CASSLGGTSSYNEQFF. The CDR3 coding sequence is TGTGCCAGCAGCTTGGGCGGGACGAGCTCCTACAATGAGCAGTTCTTC. The chain combines TRBV5-4 with TRBJ2-1, with D maybe TRBD2 (6 bases). This CDR3 contains 16 residues. Germline V gene lookup returns CDR1 SGHNT and CDR2 YYREEE (reference sequence). Trimming shortened V by 0 bases and J by 0 bases, and 10 bases separated the two germline ends.

The chain joins TRBV28 to TRBJ1-2; a possible D gene is TRBD1 (5 bases). CDR1 and CDR2 from the germline V gene are MDHEN and SYDVKM. The CDR3 covers 15 residues. The V and J ends lost 2 bases and 4 bases respectively, with 14 bases between them. CDR3 coding DNA: TGTGCCAGCAGTTTAGGGCAGGGTGTAGGCTATGGCTACACCTTC. Its protein product is CASSLGQGVGYGYTF.

The chain combines TRBV5-1 with TRBJ1-2; 8 bases align to TRBD1. Trimming at V came to 2 bases and at J to 3 bases, leaving 6 bases not matched to a gene. CDR3 size: 15 residues. CDR1 SGHRS and CDR2 YFSETQ come from the germline V gene. The CDR3 DNA sequence: TGCGCCAGCAGCTTCCTACAGGGGGGAGACTATGGCTACACCTTC. Amino acids: CASSFLQGGDYGYTF.

Comment on this clone: The junction differs from germline at one of its ends, possibly a read error. This chain links TRBV7-9 with TRBJ1-1; D unresolved. Looked up from germline, CDR1 is SEHNR and CDR2 is FQNEAQ (reference sequence). The CDR3 has 14 residues. CDR3 residues: CSSSLVTRNTEAFF. CDR3 DNA: TGTTCCAGCAGCTTAGTAACGAGGAACACTGAAGCTTTCTTT. Filled out from reference TRBV7-9 and TRBJ1-1, the complete variable domain reads DTGVSQNPRHKITKRGQNVTFRCDPISEHNRLYWYRQTLGQGPEFLTYFQNEAQLEKSRLLSDRFSAERPKGSFSTLEIQRTEQGDSAMYLCSSSLVTRNTEAFFGQGTRLTVV.

This chain connects TRBV14 to TRBJ2-7; no firm D call. This CDR3 has 12 amino acids. The V and J ends lost 1 base and 3 bases respectively, with 4 bases between them. CDR1 is SGHDN and CDR2 is FVKESK in the germline V gene. The CDR3 DNA is TGTGCCAGCAGCCAAGTCAACTACGAGCAGTACTTC. Protein: CASSQVNYEQYF.

The genes are TRBV18 and TRBJ2-3; 7 bases fit TRBD1. Germline lookup yields CDR1 KGHSH and CDR2 LQKENI. J was trimmed by 1 base and V by 6 bases; bases with no gene match: 4. The CDR3 loop spans 14 amino acids. CDR3 in amino acids: CASSLDRGTDTQYF. The CDR3 nucleotides read TGTGCCAGCTCTCTCGACAGGGGCACAGATACGCAGTATTTT.

This clone was detected only once. V gene TRBV27 combines with J gene TRBJ2-7, with unresolved D. The CDR3 has 12 residues. Germline CDR1 and CDR2: MNHEY and SMNVEV (reference sequence). Deletions cut 6 bases from V and 2 bases from J, with 8 bases between. This CDR3 is CASRSSPYEQYF. CDR3 nucleotides: TGTGCCAGCAGATCTAGTCCCTACGAGCAGTACTTC.

V gene TRBV5-5 combines with J gene TRBJ1-1, with D unresolved. CDR3 length: 15 residues. Germline V gene lookup returns CDR1 SGHKS and CDR2 YYEKEE (reference sequence). Trimming pared 6 bases from V and 5 bases from J, leaving 20 bases between. CDR3 residues: CASTLQMPGSTEAFF. Written as DNA, the CDR3 is TGTGCCAGCACCCTGCAGATGCCAGGCTCGACTGAAGCTTTCTTT.

The chain carries TRBV10-3 and TRBJ2-1; TRBD2 matches 7 bases. This CDR3 comprises 12 residues. Per the germline V gene, CDR1 is ENHRY and CDR2 is SYGVKD. Trimming took 10 bases from V and 7 from J; bases not matched to a gene: 7. The CDR3 sequence: CANRDYGNEQFF. The CDR3 region has the DNA TGTGCCAACCGGGACTACGGGAATGAGCAGTTCTTC.

J is TRBJ2-2 and V is TRBV9; weak D call: TRBD2 (6 bases). Germline CDR1 SGDLS, CDR2 YYNGEE. This CDR3 contains 17 residues. Trimming stripped 4 bases from V and 2 bases from J, with 18 bases between. CDR3 in amino acids: CASSNPVGGTNTGELFF. CDR3 DNA sequence: TGTGCCAGCAGCAATCCCGTCGGCGGGACCAACACCGGGGAGCTGTTTTTT.

The chain employs TRBV11-2 and TRBJ2-3; maybe TRBD2 (6 bases). Germline values: CDR1 SGHAT, CDR2 FQNNGV. The V gene lost 5 bases and the J gene lost 0 bases, with 9 bases spanning the gap. The CDR3 loop spans 14 amino acids. CDR3 sequence: CASSRGGSTDTQYF. The CDR3 DNA sequence: TGTGCCAGCAGCCGGGGAGGCAGCACAGATACGCAGTATTTT. Filled out from reference TRBV11-2 and TRBJ2-3, the complete variable domain reads EAGVAQSPRYKIIEKRQSVAFWCNPISGHATLYWYQQILGQGPKLLIQFQNNGVVDDSQLPKDRFSAERLKGVDSTLKIQPAKLEDSAVYLCASSRGGSTDTQYFGPGTRLTVL.

This clone was seen only a few times. This chain joins TRBV6-5 and TRBJ2-1; 10 nucleotides align to TRBD2. This CDR3 is 16 amino acids long. Germline V lookup: CDR1 MNHEY, CDR2 SVGAGI. V trimming: 4 bases; J trimming: 6 bases; junction bases outside the gene matches: 9. The CDR3 DNA reads TGTGCCAGCAGTTCCGGCGAAGCGGGGGGGCGCAATGAGCAGTTCTTC. As protein: CASSSGEAGGRNEQFF.

The chain joins TRBV9 to TRBJ1-6, with D maybe TRBD1 (5 bases). Between the trimmed V and J ends, which lost 0 bases and 0 bases, there was a span of 16 bases. There are 19 residues in the CDR3. The germline V gene has CDR1 SGDLS and CDR2 YYNGEE. CDR3 amino acids: CASSVDGAGRASYNSPLHF. The DNA for the CDR3 is TGTGCCAGCAGCGTAGATGGGGCAGGGCGAGCCTCCTATAATTCACCCCTCCACTTT.

The genes are TRBV9 and TRBJ2-1, with D maybe TRBD2 (5 bases). In germline, CDR1 is SGDLS, CDR2 YYNGEE. The CDR3 covers 12 residues. Trimming stripped 5 bases from V and 9 bases from J, with 12 bases between. In DNA form, the CDR3 reads TGTGCCAGCAGTATCTTCCGGGGTGAGCAGTTCTTC. It codes for CASSIFRGEQFF. Complete variable domain (other parts from reference TRBV9 and TRBJ2-1): DSGVTQTPKHLITATGQRVTLRCSPRSGDLSVYWYQQSLDQGLQFLIQYYNGEERAKGNILERFSAQQFPDLHSELNLSSLELGDSALYFCASSIFRGEQFFGPGTRLTVL.

The chain recombines TRBV5-1 with TRBJ1-2; D is unclear. V was trimmed by 1 base and J by 5 bases, leaving 9 bases between them. This CDR3 has 13 residues. CDR1 and CDR2 from the germline V gene are SGHRS and YFSETQ. Written as DNA, the CDR3 is TGCGCCAGCAGCTTGAACACCGCATATGGCTACACCTTC. Protein sequence: CASSLNTAYGYTF.

The genes are TRBV6-1 and TRBJ2-3; 8 bases map to TRBD1. Trimming at V came to 4 bases and at J to 2 bases, leaving 5 bases not matched to a gene. Germline CDR1 is MNHNS and CDR2 is SASEGT. This CDR3 spans 15 amino acids. As DNA, the CDR3 is TGTGCCAGCAGTGGCAGGGGGCATAACACAGATACGCAGTATTTT. It is translated as CASSGRGHNTDTQYF.

This chain links TRBV5-1 with TRBJ2-3, with 8 bases lining up with TRBD2. The CDR3 is 14 amino acids. Germline V gene data show CDR1 as SGHRS and CDR2 as YFSETQ. After removal of 6 bases from V and 4 bases from J, the junction contained 7 bases not matched to a gene. CDR3 amino acids: CASTASGGPDTQYF. CDR3 sequence (DNA): TGCGCCAGCACCGCCAGCGGGGGCCCAGATACGCAGTATTTT.

The rearrangement joins TRBV2 to TRBJ1-4; D remains ambiguous. Germline-derived CDR1 and CDR2 are SNHLY and FYNNEI. V was cut by 8 bases and J by 7 bases, with 14 bases left in between. The CDR3 sequence is 13 residues long. This CDR3 reads CASVLMRVEKLFF. DNA of the CDR3: TGTGCCAGCGTATTGATGCGGGTTGAAAAACTGTTTTTT.

This clone has only a few counts. V and J are TRBV5-4 and TRBJ2-7; TRBD1 agrees at 7 bases. V dropped 4 bases and J dropped 0; count of bases not matched to a gene: 7. CDR1 is SGHNT, CDR2 YYREEE, per germline (reference sequence). The CDR3 runs to 15 residues. DNA for the CDR3: TGTGCCAGCAGCGTCACCGGGACAGTCTCCTACGAGCAGTACTTC. It specifies CASSVTGTVSYEQYF.

The genes are TRBV6-6 and TRBJ1-6, with unresolved D. V shed 7 bases and J shed 6 bases, with 7 bases lying between them. Germline CDR1 reads MNHNY; CDR2 reads SVGAGI (reference sequence). The CDR3 is made up of 12 amino acids. CDR3 DNA: TGTGCCAGCAAAACAGTTAATTCACCCCTCCACTTT. This gives the protein CASKTVNSPLHF.

This clone was counted a few times. V is TRBV5-6 and J is TRBJ1-2; D possibly corresponds to TRBD1 (6 bases). Between the trimmed V and J ends, which lost 4 bases and 5 bases, there was a span of 15 bases. The CDR3 has 14 residues. CDR1 is SGHDT, CDR2 YYEEEE, per germline. CDR3 sequence: CASSTGQSSYGYTF. The DNA for the CDR3 is TGTGCCAGCAGCACCGGACAGAGTTCTTATGGCTACACCTTC.

This clone has more than one count but fewer than ten. V and J are TRBV9 and TRBJ2-3; TRBD2 matches 7 bases. CDR1 is SGDLS, CDR2 YYNGEE, per germline. After removal of 0 bases from V and 5 bases from J, the junction contained 6 bases not matched to a gene. CDR3 length: 15 amino acids. CDR3 sequence reads: CASSVDPGGEDTQYF. In DNA, the CDR3 is TGTGCCAGCAGCGTAGACCCGGGGGGTGAAGATACGCAGTATTTT. Looking up the rest from reference TRBV9 and TRBJ2-3 gives the full variable domain: DSGVTQTPKHLITATGQRVTLRCSPRSGDLSVYWYQQSLDQGLQFLIQYYNGEERAKGNILERFSAQQFPDLHSELNLSSLELGDSALYFCASSVDPGGEDTQYFGPGTRLTVL.

This clone is a singleton in its sample. CDR3 DNA sequence: TGTGCCACCCAGAGGGACAGTGGGGAAAAACTGTTTTTT. Its translation: CATQRDSGEKLFF. This chain joins TRBV2 and TRBJ1-4; the match to TRBD1 covers 7 bases. Germline trimming cut 10 bases from V and 8 bases from J; bases unmatched to any gene: 10. The germline gives CDR1 SNHLY, CDR2 FYNNEI. This CDR3 comprises 13 residues.